Below, 6 T cell receptor beta chains from the same sample are listed, as sequenced in a study of blood T cell repertoires in COVID-19. Sequencing was performed with immunoSEQ multiplex PCR; in TCRdb, only in-frame clones are kept and a portion is missing. Of about 140,000 clones detected, roughly 80% appear once; the ten largest clones hold around 16%. The source material was peripheral blood. The receptors derive from a man over 45 with acute or convalescent COVID-19.

V gene TRBV19 combines with J gene TRBJ1-1; TRBD1 matches 7 bases. With V trimmed by 3 bases and J by 5 bases, 9 bases remained unmatched. Germline V gene data show CDR1 as LNHDA and CDR2 as SQIVND (reference sequence). CDR3 length: 15 amino acids. The CDR3 nucleotides are TGTGCCAGTAGTATCGGCAACAGGGGAACAACTGAAGCTTTCTTT. Amino acids: CASSIGNRGTTEAFF.

This chain connects TRBV3-1 (or the pseudogene TRBV3-2) to TRBJ1-1; TRBD1 matches 9 bases. The junction had 6 bases not matched to a gene; V was cut back by 5 bases and J by 5 bases. Germline V gene data show CDR1 as LGHDT and CDR2 as YNNKEL (reference sequence). The CDR3 totals 14 residues. CDR3 bases: TGTGCCAGCAGCTCCGACAGGGGGAGAACTGAAGCTTTCTTT. It specifies CASSSDRGRTEAFF.

V usage is TRBV11-3 and J usage is TRBJ2-1, with 7 bases matching TRBD1. This CDR3 spans 15 amino acids. Germline V CDR1 and CDR2: SGHNT, YENEEA. The junction had 10 bases not matched to a gene; V was cut back by 6 bases and J by 5 bases. As DNA, the CDR3 is TGTGCCAGCAGTCAACAGGGGCGTGCGGACAATGAGCAGTTCTTC. Its protein is CASSQQGRADNEQFF.

The rearrangement links TRBV5-4 to TRBJ2-5; 11 bases agree with TRBD2. This CDR3 spans 17 amino acids. The J segment lost 9 bases and the V segment lost 0 bases, leaving 13 bases of the junction unmatched. Germline CDR1 reads SGHNT; CDR2 reads YYREEE (reference sequence). CDR3 in DNA: TGTGCCAGCAGCTTGGCCCCTAGCGGGGGGCTTTTAGTGGCCCAGTACTTC. Its protein product is CASSLAPSGGLLVAQYF.

The chain carries TRBV6-6 and TRBJ1-6; no reliable D call. Between the trimmed V and J ends, which lost 4 bases and 9 bases, there was a span of 13 bases. There are 14 residues in the CDR3. Germline CDR1 reads MNHNY; CDR2 reads SVGAGI (reference sequence). The CDR3 nucleotides read TGTGCCAGCAGTTCCATGGAGAGTGGTTCACCCCTCCACTTT. Protein: CASSSMESGSPLHF.

This clone appeared a few times. The rearrangement joins TRBV6-4 to TRBJ2-3; 8 nucleotides line up with TRBD2. The CDR3 extends over 15 amino acids. The J segment lost 6 bases and the V segment lost 0 bases, leaving 5 bases of the junction unmatched. Germline V CDR1 and CDR2: MRHNA, SNTAGT. DNA of the CDR3: TGTGCCAGCAGTGACTCGAACGGGGGGGCCGATACGCAGTATTTT. Encoded protein: CASSDSNGGADTQYF.